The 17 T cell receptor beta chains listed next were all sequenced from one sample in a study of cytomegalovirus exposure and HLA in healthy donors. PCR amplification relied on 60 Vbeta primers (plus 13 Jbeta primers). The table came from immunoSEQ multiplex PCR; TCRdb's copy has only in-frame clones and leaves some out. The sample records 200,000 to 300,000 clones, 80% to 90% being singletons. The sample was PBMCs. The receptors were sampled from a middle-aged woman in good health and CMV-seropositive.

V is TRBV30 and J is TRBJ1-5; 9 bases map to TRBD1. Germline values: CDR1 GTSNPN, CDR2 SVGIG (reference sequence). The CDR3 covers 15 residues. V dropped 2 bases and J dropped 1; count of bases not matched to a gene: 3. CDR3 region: CAWSTGTGSNQPQHF. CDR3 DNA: TGTGCCTGGAGTACTGGGACAGGGAGCAATCAGCCCCAGCATTTT.

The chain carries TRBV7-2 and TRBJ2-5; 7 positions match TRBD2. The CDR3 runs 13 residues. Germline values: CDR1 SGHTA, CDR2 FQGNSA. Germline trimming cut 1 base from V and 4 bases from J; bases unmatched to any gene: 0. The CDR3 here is CASSLGEGETQYF. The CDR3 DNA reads TGTGCCAGCAGCTTAGGGGAGGGAGAGACCCAGTACTTC.

CDR3 DNA: TGTGCCAGCAGCTTAAATCTCGGGGGCACCGGGGAGCTGTTTTTT. This encodes CASSLNLGGTGELFF. The V and J genes are TRBV7-2 and TRBJ2-2, with a weak D call TRBD2 (6 bases). V lost 2 bases, J lost 4 bases, and 11 bases lay in between. The CDR3 totals 15 residues. The germline CDR1 and CDR2 sequences are SGHTA and FQGNSA. Drawing the rest from reference TRBV7-2 and TRBJ2-2, the complete variable domain is GAGVSQSPSNKVTEKGKDVELRCDPISGHTALYWYRQSLGQGLEFLIYFQGNSAPDKSGLPSDRFSAERTGGSVSTLTIQRTQQEDSAVYLCASSLNLGGTGELFFGEGSRLTVL.

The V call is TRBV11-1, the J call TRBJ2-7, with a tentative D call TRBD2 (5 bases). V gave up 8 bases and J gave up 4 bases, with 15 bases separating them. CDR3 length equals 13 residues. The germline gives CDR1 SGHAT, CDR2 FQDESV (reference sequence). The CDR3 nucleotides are TGTGCCAGCGGTCGAGCGGAGGAGTACGAGCAGTACTTC. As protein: CASGRAEEYEQYF.

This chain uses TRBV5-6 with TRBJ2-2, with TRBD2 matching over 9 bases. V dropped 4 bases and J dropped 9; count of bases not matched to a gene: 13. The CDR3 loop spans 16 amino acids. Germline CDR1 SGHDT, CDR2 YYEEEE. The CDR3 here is CASSPKAGGFSRELFF. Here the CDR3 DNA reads TGTGCCAGCAGCCCAAAAGCGGGAGGTTTTTCACGGGAGCTGTTTTTT.

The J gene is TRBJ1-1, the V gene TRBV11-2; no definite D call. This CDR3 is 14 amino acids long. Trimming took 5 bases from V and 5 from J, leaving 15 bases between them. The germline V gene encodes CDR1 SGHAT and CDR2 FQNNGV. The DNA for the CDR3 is TGTGCCAGCAGCCCAGCGGATAGATGGACTGAAGCTTTCTTT. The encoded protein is CASSPADRWTEAFF.

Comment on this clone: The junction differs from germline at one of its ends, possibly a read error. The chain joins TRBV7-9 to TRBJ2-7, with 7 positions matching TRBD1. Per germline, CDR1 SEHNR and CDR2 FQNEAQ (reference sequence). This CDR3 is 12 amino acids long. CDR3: CSSSLQGNEQYF. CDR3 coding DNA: TGTTCCAGCAGCCTACAGGGGAACGAGCAGTACTTC.

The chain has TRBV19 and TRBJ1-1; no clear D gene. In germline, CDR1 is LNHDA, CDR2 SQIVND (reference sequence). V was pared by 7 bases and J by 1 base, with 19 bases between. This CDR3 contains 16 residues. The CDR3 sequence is CASKRLGAGENTEAFF. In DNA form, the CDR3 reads TGTGCCAGTAAACGGCTGGGCGCGGGAGAGAACACTGAAGCTTTCTTT.

The CDR3 spells CASSLTGAKNIQYF. DNA for the CDR3: TGTGCCAGCAGTTTGACCGGGGCCAAAAACATTCAGTACTTC. The gene calls are TRBV28 and TRBJ2-4; D is unresolved. The CDR3 consists of 14 residues. The ends were cut back, 3 bases at V and 1 base at J, with 7 bases in the middle. CDR1 MDHEN and CDR2 SYDVKM come from the germline V gene.

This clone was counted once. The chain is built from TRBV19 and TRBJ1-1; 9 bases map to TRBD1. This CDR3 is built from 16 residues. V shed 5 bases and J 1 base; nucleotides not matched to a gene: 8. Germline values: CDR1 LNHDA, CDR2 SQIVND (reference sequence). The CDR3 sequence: CASSRTGGAENTEAFF. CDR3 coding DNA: TGTGCCAGTAGTCGAACAGGGGGCGCGGAGAACACTGAAGCTTTCTTT.

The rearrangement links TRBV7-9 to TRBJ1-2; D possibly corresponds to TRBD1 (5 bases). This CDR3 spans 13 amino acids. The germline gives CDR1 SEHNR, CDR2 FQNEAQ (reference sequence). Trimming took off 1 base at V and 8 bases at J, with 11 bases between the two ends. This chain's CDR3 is CASSLGRAGGYTF. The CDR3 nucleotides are TGTGCCAGCAGCTTAGGCAGGGCTGGAGGCTACACCTTC.

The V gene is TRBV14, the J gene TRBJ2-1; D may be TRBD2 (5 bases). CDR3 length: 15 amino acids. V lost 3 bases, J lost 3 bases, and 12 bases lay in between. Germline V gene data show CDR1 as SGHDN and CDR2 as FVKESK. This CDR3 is CASSQWGADYNEQFF. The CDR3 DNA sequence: TGTGCCAGCAGCCAGTGGGGAGCGGACTACAATGAGCAGTTCTTC.

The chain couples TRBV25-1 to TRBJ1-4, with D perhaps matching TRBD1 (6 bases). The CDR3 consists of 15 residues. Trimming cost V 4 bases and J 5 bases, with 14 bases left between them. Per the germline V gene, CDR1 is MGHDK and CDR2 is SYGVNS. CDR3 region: CASSAFSGANEKLFF. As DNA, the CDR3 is TGTGCCAGCAGTGCCTTTTCAGGGGCCAATGAAAAACTGTTTTTT.

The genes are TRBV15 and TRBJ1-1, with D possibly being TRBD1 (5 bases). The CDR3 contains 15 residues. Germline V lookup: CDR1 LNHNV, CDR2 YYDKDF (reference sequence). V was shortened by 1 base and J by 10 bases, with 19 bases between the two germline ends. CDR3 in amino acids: CATSRAEGRASGAFF. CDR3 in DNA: TGTGCCACCAGCAGAGCCGAGGGGAGGGCGAGTGGAGCTTTCTTT.

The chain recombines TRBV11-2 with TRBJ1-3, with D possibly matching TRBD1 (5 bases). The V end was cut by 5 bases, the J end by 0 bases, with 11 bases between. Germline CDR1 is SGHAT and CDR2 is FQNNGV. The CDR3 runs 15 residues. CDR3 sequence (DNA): TGTGCCAGCAGCGCCACCAGGGTCTCTGGAAACACCATATATTTT. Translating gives CASSATRVSGNTIYF.

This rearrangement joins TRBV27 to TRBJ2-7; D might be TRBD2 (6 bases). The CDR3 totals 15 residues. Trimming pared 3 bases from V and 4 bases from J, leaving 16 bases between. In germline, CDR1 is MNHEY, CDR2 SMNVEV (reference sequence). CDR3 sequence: CASSLGGVISYEQYF. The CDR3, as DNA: TGTGCCAGCAGTTTGGGGGGAGTTATCTCTTACGAGCAGTACTTC.

In DNA, the CDR3 is TGTGCCAGTAGTATAGAGGGAGCATACGAGCAGTACTTC. Amino acids: CASSIEGAYEQYF. J is TRBJ2-7 and V is TRBV19, with D possibly being TRBD2 (5 bases). Germline loops: CDR1 LNHDA, CDR2 SQIVND (reference sequence). Trimming cost V 0 bases and J 4 bases, with 7 bases left between them. The CDR3 sequence is 13 residues long.